This passage covers 24 T cell receptor beta chains from one sample sequenced in a study of blood T cells in healthy people across ages. Next came a second PCR, run for about 7 to 12 cycles, which used a sample-barcoded 5' primer along with a J-beta primer mix. One entry per CDR3 protein, called by TCRdb with MiXCR from the 5' RACE reads. The sample yields around 1,000,000 distinct CDR3 sequences, 35% to 45% seen once. The sequencing sample was made of blood. The receptors stem from a man aged 18 to 30 in good health.

Only a few counts were recorded for this clonotype. The chain links TRBV7-6 to TRBJ1-2; no definite D call. CDR3 length: 18 amino acids. Deletions cut 1 base from V and 2 bases from J, with 20 bases between. Germline loops: CDR1 SGHVS, CDR2 FNYEAQ. The CDR3 nucleotides are TGTGCCAGCAGCTTAGGTAGACCTGGGGAAAGGCTCAACTATGGCTACACCTTC. It is translated as CASSLGRPGERLNYGYTF.

V is TRBV12-5 and J is TRBJ1-1; no firm D call. V was trimmed by 1 base and J by 9 bases, leaving 9 bases between them. CDR3 size: 12 residues. The V gene's germline CDR1 is LGHNT and CDR2 FRNRAP. The CDR3 DNA reads TGTGCTAGTGGTTTGGAGGCAGCCAAAGCTTTCTTT. This codes for CASGLEAAKAFF.

This clonotype was seen only a few times. The rearrangement joins TRBV6-2 or TRBV6-3 to TRBJ1-1, with D tentatively TRBD1 (5 bases). Germline loops: CDR1 MNHEY, CDR2 SVGEGT. V was clipped by 8 bases and J by 1 base, with 14 bases between them. The CDR3 totals 14 residues. DNA of the CDR3: TGTGCCAGCGTCGGGCAGGGAGGGAACACTGAAGCTTTCTTT. It specifies CASVGQGGNTEAFF.

V is TRBV3-1 and J is TRBJ1-5; no clear D gene. This CDR3 spans 15 amino acids. Germline V gene lookup returns CDR1 LGHDT and CDR2 YNNKEL (reference sequence). V was cut by 0 bases and J by 0 bases, with 6 bases left in between. As DNA, the CDR3 is TGTGCCAGCAGCCAAGATCTGAATAGCAATCAGCCCCAGCATTTT. Protein sequence: CASSQDLNSNQPQHF.

The chain recombines TRBV7-8 with TRBJ1-4, with 9 bases identical to TRBD1. The CDR3 totals 15 residues. V was clipped by 5 bases and J by 7 bases; unmatched bases: 8. Germline V lookup: CDR1 SGHVS, CDR2 FQNEAQ. In DNA form, the CDR3 reads TGTGCCAGCAGCGGATGGGACAGGGATATTGAAAAACTGTTTTTT. Its protein product is CASSGWDRDIEKLFF.

This clonotype showed up just a few times. The chain carries TRBV20-1 and TRBJ2-4, with D perhaps matching TRBD1 or TRBD2 (6 bases each). The CDR3 is 14 residues long. V was clipped by 7 bases and J by 2 bases, with 15 bases between them. From germline, CDR1 is DFQATT and CDR2 SNEGSKA (reference sequence). In DNA, the CDR3 is TGCAGTGGCCGGAGGGGGAATTCCAAAAACATTCAGTACTTC. Translating it yields CSGRRGNSKNIQYF.

This clonotype was counted between two and nine times. The chain carries TRBV29-1 and TRBJ1-1; D is unresolved. CDR3 length equals 13 residues. Germline values: CDR1 SQVTM, CDR2 ANQGSEA. The V gene lost 4 bases and the J gene lost 0 bases, with 9 bases spanning the gap. Here the CDR3 reads CSVGWRLNTEAFF. The CDR3 DNA reads as TGCAGCGTTGGTTGGAGATTGAACACTGAAGCTTTCTTT.

The chain employs TRBV3-1 and TRBJ1-1, with D unresolved. Germline CDR1 reads LGHDT; CDR2 reads YNNKEL (reference sequence). This CDR3 region has 19 residues. V was cut by 0 bases and J by 1 base, with 21 bases left in between. The CDR3, as DNA: TGTGCCAGCAGCCAAGATCCGGGTCGAAATACCCGGTGGAACACTGAAGCTTTCTTT. Amino acids: CASSQDPGRNTRWNTEAFF.

Regarding this clonotype: It may be a read error: a sequence one base away is much more abundant. The CDR3 spells CASSLDRQRSTDTQYF. In DNA form, the CDR3 reads TGTGCCAGCAGCCTAGACCGACAGAGATCCACAGATACGCAGTATTTT. The chain is built from TRBV12-3 or TRBV12-4 and TRBJ2-3; the D gene is possibly TRBD1 (5 bases). CDR3 size: 16 residues. Trimming pared 6 bases from V and 2 bases from J, leaving 18 bases between.

This clonotype was recorded many times. V and J are TRBV21-1 and TRBJ1-2. TRBV21-1 has pseudogene status. The CDR3 contains 11 residues. The CDR3 bases are TGTGCCAGCAGCAAAGTACATGGCTACACCTTC. Translated, it gives CASSKVHGYTF.

This chain links TRBV20-1 with TRBJ1-2, with D hard to call. CDR1 and CDR2 (germline): DFQATT, SNEGSKA (reference sequence). This CDR3 region has 17 residues. Trimming took 4 bases from V and 2 from J, leaving 23 bases between them. CDR3 sequence: CSANDGRSLKVNYGYTF. The CDR3 region has the DNA TGCAGTGCTAATGACGGCAGGAGCCTGAAAGTGAACTATGGCTACACCTTC.

This clonotype was found a few times. The rearrangement joins TRBV4-3 to TRBJ2-3; a weak D match, TRBD2 (6 bases). The length of the CDR3 is 13 residues. Germline-derived CDR1 and CDR2 are LGHNA and YSLEER. V was shortened by 4 bases and J by 6 bases, with 11 bases between the two germline ends. DNA of the CDR3: TGCGCCAGCAGCCTCGGGACTGTTGATACGCAGTATTTT. This encodes CASSLGTVDTQYF.

Many counts were recorded for this clonotype. The rearrangement links TRBV28 to TRBJ2-1, with D hard to call. The CDR3 extends over 14 amino acids. The V and J ends lost 5 bases and 0 bases respectively, with 8 bases between them. Germline CDR1 MDHEN, CDR2 SYDVKM. CDR3 residues: CASSPPSSYNEQFF. CDR3 coding DNA: TGTGCCAGCAGTCCCCCGAGCTCCTACAATGAGCAGTTCTTC.

Ten or more counts support this clonotype. V is TRBV4-2 and J is TRBJ2-3; a weak D match, TRBD2 (6 bases). Germline values: CDR1 LGHNA, CDR2 YNFKEQ. This CDR3 comprises 16 residues. V dropped 5 bases and J dropped 1 base, with 16 bases sitting between them. CDR3 coding DNA: TGTGCCAGCAGCTATGGACTACAAGGTGGCACAGATACGCAGTATTTT. Protein: CASSYGLQGGTDTQYF.

This chain uses TRBV9 with TRBJ1-1; D not resolved. V lost 6 bases to trimming and J lost 2 bases, with 14 bases between them. CDR3 length: 14 amino acids. Germline CDR1 and CDR2: SGDLS and YYNGEE. The DNA of the CDR3 is TGTGCCAGCACAACGGCAGGACCAAACACTGAAGCTTTCTTT. Its protein is CASTTAGPNTEAFF. The full variable domain, completed using reference TRBV9 and TRBJ1-1, is DSGVTQTPKHLITATGQRVTLRCSPRSGDLSVYWYQQSLDQGLQFLIQYYNGEERAKGNILERFSAQQFPDLHSELNLSSLELGDSALYFCASTTAGPNTEAFFGQGTRLTVV.

CDR3 loop: CSAQEHSSSFEKLFF. The DNA for the CDR3 is TGCAGTGCCCAAGAACACAGCTCTTCGTTCGAAAAACTGTTTTTT. The J gene is TRBJ1-4, the V gene TRBV20-1; D uncertain. V shed 6 bases and J shed 8 bases, with 22 bases lying between them. Germline values: CDR1 DFQATT, CDR2 SNEGSKA (reference sequence). This CDR3 spans 15 amino acids.

This clonotype was seen a handful of times. The chain combines TRBV20-1 with TRBJ1-2; TRBD1 might be the D (6 bases). Per germline, CDR1 DFQATT and CDR2 SNEGSKA (reference sequence). The CDR3 runs to 15 residues. Deletions cut 3 bases from V and 8 bases from J, with 22 bases between. The CDR3 DNA follows: TGCAGTGCTAGCCTCACCGGGACACCCGCCCGGGGCTACACCTTC. It translates to CSASLTGTPARGYTF.

This sequence joins TRBV28 and TRBJ1-1, with TRBD1 as a possible D gene (5 bases). Trimming shortened V by 6 bases and J by 0 bases, and 14 bases separated the two germline ends. The CDR3 is made up of 15 amino acids. Germline CDR1 and CDR2: MDHEN and SYDVKM. CDR3 amino acids: CASRPLTDLNTEAFF. Written as DNA, the CDR3 is TGTGCCAGCAGACCGTTGACAGACTTGAACACTGAAGCTTTCTTT.

The chain couples TRBV7-2 to TRBJ2-7; 8 nucleotides agree with TRBD1. With the DNA end fitting TRBJ2-5 better, the J assignment may be wrong. Germline V lookup: CDR1 SGHTA, CDR2 FQGNSA. This CDR3 spans 15 amino acids. CDR3 sequence reads: CASSLDRGRPETQYF. Written as DNA, the CDR3 is TGTGCCAGCAGCCTTGACAGGGGACGTCCGGAGACCCAGTACTTC.

The chain has TRBV28 and TRBJ2-5, with 8 bases fitting TRBD2. Germline assignment: CDR1 MDHEN and CDR2 SYDVKM. The CDR3 length is 13 residues. With V trimmed by 7 bases and J by 3 bases, 4 bases remained unmatched. This CDR3 is CASTDSGEETQYF. The CDR3 nucleotides are TGTGCCAGCACGGATAGCGGGGAAGAGACCCAGTACTTC.

Only a few counts were recorded for this clonotype. The rearrangement joins TRBV20-1 to TRBJ1-6, with TRBD1 matching over 7 bases. The CDR3 runs to 16 residues. Germline assignment: CDR1 DFQATT and CDR2 SNEGSKA (reference sequence). Germline trimming cut 6 bases from V and 10 bases from J; bases unmatched to any gene: 18. Here the CDR3 DNA reads TGCAGTGCCAGAACCACCCGGACAGGTTCATTATCACCCCTCCACTTT. Translating gives CSARTTRTGSLSPLHF.

The genes are TRBV10-3 and TRBJ2-1; 11 positions agree with TRBD2. J lost 5 bases, V lost 8 bases, and 8 bases had no gene match. CDR1 ENHRY and CDR2 SYGVKD come from the germline V gene. The CDR3 sequence is 15 residues long. The chain's CDR3 is CAIGTSGGANNEQFF. The CDR3 nucleotides are TGTGCCATCGGAACTAGCGGGGGCGCTAACAATGAGCAGTTCTTC.

A note on this clonotype: Sequence at one end of the junction differs from germline and may be a read error. J is TRBJ1-2 and V is TRBV30; D is perhaps TRBD1 (5 bases). The CDR3 runs 11 residues. Germline V gene lookup returns CDR1 GTSNPN and CDR2 SVGIG (reference sequence). In DNA form, the CDR3 reads TGTGCCGGGAGCAGGGAATATGGCTACACCTTC. Translated, it gives CAGSREYGYTF.

This clonotype came up a few times. This sequence joins TRBV5-5 and TRBJ1-2; D call uncertain. CDR3 length: 13 amino acids. V gave up 0 bases and J gave up 8 bases, with 11 bases separating them. Germline CDR1 reads SGHKS; CDR2 reads YYEKEE (reference sequence). This chain's CDR3 is CASSLDLGSGYTF. CDR3 sequence (DNA): TGTGCCAGCAGCTTGGATCTGGGCTCCGGCTACACCTTC.